This paragraph reports one T cell receptor beta chain. The clone's antigen remains unknown. No per-base quality is available; no much larger clone lies one base away. The collaborating institutions used their own protocols to collect whole blood in K2EDTA tubes. Collaborator samples were shipped for TCRbeta analysis as frozen whole blood, isolated PBMCs, or DNA extracted from either sample type. The immunoSEQ Assay, a bias-controlled multiplex PCR, was used to amplify TCRbeta CDR3 regions from genomic DNA. In the authors' own workflow: The number of nucleated cells in each sample was estimated from the amplification of reference gene primers within the assay. To quantify the absolute abundance of each unique TCRbeta CDR3 rearrangement, sequence reads were collapsed and filtered. For each sample, productive Simpson clonality was calculated as the square root of Simpson's diversity index across productive rearrangements. Sourced from immuneACCESS, this table was stored by TCRdb with only in-frame sequences that have V and J called. A share of the clones is absent; for the studies checked, an unresolved V gene accounts for under half, and the remainder has no known explanation. The DNA was the basis for D and trimming; V, J and clone size are from that table. For this sample the table gives around 110,000 clones, of which more than 75% were detected only once. 4.5% of the sample belongs to the ten largest clones.

The data are from a study of blood T cell repertoires in COVID-19 (dated by TCRdb to 2020 to 2022). About the study as a whole: The collaborator samples originated in the United States, Italy and Spain and spanned the acute and convalescent phases of COVID-19. The material from the prospective study consisted of cDNA or gDNA derived from T cells, B-cell-depleted T cells, or PBMCs. Deeply sampled blood TCRbeta repertoires from subjects exposed to, actively infected with, or recovered from COVID-19 were included in the dataset. A freely available public database, intended as a resource for researchers studying the immune response to SARS-CoV-2, is where the repertoires were released. The samples were drawn from two sources: the first 160 participants of the ongoing ImmuneRACE study, and about 1,300 subjects contributed by 6 global collaborators. A de-identified subject ID, COVID-19 status, age in years and sex were almost always included in the sample metadata. Where HLA class I and class II types were available, the types were taken from metadata supplied by the sample provider, not from assay-based typing.

Study-wide conclusions, independent of this receptor: The quantity of clinical and demographic metadata differed by source and by participant and was supplied without curation.

The CDR3 runs 11 amino acids, cysteine and phenylalanine included. Left in the record is the CDR3 DNA by itself, 33 bases read in frame from the first base. The germline V gene (reference sequence) sets CDR1 to SEHNR and CDR2 to FQNEAQ. V loses 5 bases, J loses 7 bases, and the germline ends lie 6 bases apart. This clonotype was obtained from a man aged 40-55 years with acute or convalescent COVID-19. Here the chain combines TRBV7-9 and TRBJ2-1; confidence is insufficient to name the D gene. The sample was peripheral blood. CDR3 sequence: CASSPRNEQFF. The DNA sequence is as follows: TGTGCCAGCAGCCCCCGGAATGAGCAGTTCTTC.